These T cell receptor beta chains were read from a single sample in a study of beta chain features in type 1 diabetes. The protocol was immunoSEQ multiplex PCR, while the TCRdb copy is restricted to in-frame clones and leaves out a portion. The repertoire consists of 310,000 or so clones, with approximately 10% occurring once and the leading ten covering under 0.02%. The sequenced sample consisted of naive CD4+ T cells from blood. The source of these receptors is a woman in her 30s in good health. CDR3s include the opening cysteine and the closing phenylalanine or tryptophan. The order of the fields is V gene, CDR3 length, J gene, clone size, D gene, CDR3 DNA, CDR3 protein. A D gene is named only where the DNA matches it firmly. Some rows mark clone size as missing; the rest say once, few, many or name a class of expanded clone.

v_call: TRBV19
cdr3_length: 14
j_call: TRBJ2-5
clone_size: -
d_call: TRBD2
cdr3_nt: TGTGCCAGCACGACTAGCGGGAACCAAGAGACCCAGTACTTC
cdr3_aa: CASTTSGNQETQYF

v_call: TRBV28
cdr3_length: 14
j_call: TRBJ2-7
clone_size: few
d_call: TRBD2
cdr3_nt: TGTGCCAGCAGGCTAGGTAGCGGGAATCACGAGCAGTACTTC
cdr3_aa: CASRLGSGNHEQYF

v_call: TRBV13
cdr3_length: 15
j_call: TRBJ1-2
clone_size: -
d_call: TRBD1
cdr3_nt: TGTGCCAGCAGCCCGAGGACAGGTCGGCCCTATGGCTACACCTTC
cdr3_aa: CASSPRTGRPYGYTF

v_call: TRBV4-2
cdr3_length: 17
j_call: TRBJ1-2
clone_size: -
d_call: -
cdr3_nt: TGTGCCAGCAGCCAAGATTTTGGCCCGGGGGGACGATATGGCTACACCTTC
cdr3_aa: CASSQDFGPGGRYGYTF

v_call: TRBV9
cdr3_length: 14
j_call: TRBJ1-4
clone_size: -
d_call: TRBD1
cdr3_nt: TGTGCCAGCAGCGAAGACAGGGCAGGAGAAAAACTGTTTTTT
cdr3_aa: CASSEDRAGEKLFF

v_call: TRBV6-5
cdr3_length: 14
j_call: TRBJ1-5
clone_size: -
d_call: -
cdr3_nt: TGTGCCAGCAGATCCGACAGGTTCAATCAGCCCCAGCATTTT
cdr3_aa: CASRSDRFNQPQHF

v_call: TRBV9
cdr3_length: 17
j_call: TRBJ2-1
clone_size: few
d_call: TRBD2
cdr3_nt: TGTGCCAGCAGCGTAGGGAATAGCGGGAGGGCCGAAGATGAGCAGTTCTTC
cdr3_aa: CASSVGNSGRAEDEQFF

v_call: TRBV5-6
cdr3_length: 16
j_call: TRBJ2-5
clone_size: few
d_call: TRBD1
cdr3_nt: TGTGCCAGCAGCTTGGGACAGGGGGTGTTTCAGGAGACCCAGTACTTC
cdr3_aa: CASSLGQGVFQETQYF

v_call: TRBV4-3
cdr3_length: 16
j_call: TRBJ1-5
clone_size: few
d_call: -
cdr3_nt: TGCGCCAGCAGCCAAGTTTTTGGACAGCAGGGCCAGCCCCAGCATTTT
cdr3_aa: CASSQVFGQQGQPQHF

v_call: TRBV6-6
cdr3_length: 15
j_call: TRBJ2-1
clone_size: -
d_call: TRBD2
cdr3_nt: TGTGCCAGCAGTTACTCCCCTTTAGCGGGAAATGAGCAGTTCTTC
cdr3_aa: CASSYSPLAGNEQFF

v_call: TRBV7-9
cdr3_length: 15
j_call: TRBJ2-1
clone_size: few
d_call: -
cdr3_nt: TGTGCCAGCAGCCCAAATCAGTACCCGTACAATGAGCAGTTCTTC
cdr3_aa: CASSPNQYPYNEQFF

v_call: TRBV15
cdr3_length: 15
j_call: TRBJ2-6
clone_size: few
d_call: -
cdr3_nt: TGTGCCACCATGCGGGATCGATCCGGGGCCAACGTCCTGACTTTC
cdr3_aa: CATMRDRSGANVLTF

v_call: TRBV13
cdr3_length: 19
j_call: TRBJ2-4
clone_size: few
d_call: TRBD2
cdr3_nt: TGTGCCAGCAGCTTAGGAGGACTAGCGGGAGGGCCGAACAGAAACATTCAGTACTTC
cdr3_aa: CASSLGGLAGGPNRNIQYF

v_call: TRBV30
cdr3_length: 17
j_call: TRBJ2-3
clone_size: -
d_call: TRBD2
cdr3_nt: TGTGCCTGGAGTTTCGGGAGACTAGCGGGAGGCACAGATACGCAGTATTTT
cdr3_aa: CAWSFGRLAGGTDTQYF

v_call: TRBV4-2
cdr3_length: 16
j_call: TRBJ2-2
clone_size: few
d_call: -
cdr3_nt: TGTGCCAGCAGCCAAGGAGGCAGGGTTAACACCGGGGAGCTGTTTTTT
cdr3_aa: CASSQGGRVNTGELFF

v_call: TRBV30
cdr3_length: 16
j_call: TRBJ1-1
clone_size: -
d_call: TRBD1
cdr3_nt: TGTGCCCAAATAAAACTCTCCGTGACAGGGGGAACTGAAGCTTTCTTT
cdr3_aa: CAQIKLSVTGGTEAFF

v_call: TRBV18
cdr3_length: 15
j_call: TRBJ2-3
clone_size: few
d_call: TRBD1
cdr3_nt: TGTGCCAGCTCACCCGGCGGGACAGGGTCAGATACGCAGTATTTT
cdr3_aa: CASSPGGTGSDTQYF

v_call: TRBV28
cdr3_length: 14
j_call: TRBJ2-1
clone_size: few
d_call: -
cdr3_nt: TGTGCCAGCAGGACTGCCGGAGCGGGCCATGAGCAGTTCTTC
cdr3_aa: CASRTAGAGHEQFF